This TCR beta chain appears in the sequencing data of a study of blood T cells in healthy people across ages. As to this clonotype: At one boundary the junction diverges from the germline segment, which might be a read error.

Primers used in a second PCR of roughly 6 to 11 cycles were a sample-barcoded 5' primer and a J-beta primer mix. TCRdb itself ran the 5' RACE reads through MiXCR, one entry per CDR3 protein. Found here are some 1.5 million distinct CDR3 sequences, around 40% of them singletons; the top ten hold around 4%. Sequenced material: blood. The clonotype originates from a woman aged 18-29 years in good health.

The CDR3 sequence: CASSLAAGLNIEAFF. The CDR3 coding sequence is TGCGCCAGCAGCTTGGCGGCGGGCCTGAACATTGAAGCTTTCTTT. The chain combines TRBV5-1 with TRBJ1-1; D ambiguous. CDR3 length equals 15 residues. Germline V gene sequence: CDR1 SGHRS, CDR2 YFSETQ.